This is a list of T cell receptor beta chains from one sample in a study of graft-versus-host responses after intestinal transplantation. Profiled with immunoSEQ multiplex PCR; TCRdb holds only in-frame clones, not every one. Of more than 2,000 clones listed, 25% to 35% are singletons. This sample comprised alloreactive CD4+ T cells from a mixed lymphocyte reaction culture, obtained before transplantation. These receptors all stem from a human patient who was an organ donor for intestinal transplantation. CDR3s include the opening cysteine and the closing phenylalanine or tryptophan. The order of the fields is D gene, J gene, V gene, CDR3 length, clone size, CDR3 protein, CDR3 DNA. A D gene is named only where the DNA matches it firmly. A clone size is listed for some rows: how often the clone was seen (once, few, many), or a class if it is expanded.

D gene: -; J gene: TRBJ1-5; V gene: TRBV19; CDR3 length: 13; clone size: -; CDR3 protein: CASRDGGPQPQHF; CDR3 DNA: TGTGCCAGTAGGGACGGGGGTCCCCAGCCCCAGCATTTT
D gene: TRBD2; J gene: TRBJ2-5; V gene: TRBV5-4; CDR3 length: 15; clone size: -; CDR3 protein: CASSSSGALQETQYF; CDR3 DNA: TGTGCCAGCAGCTCCAGCGGGGCTTTACAAGAGACCCAGTACTTC
D gene: -; J gene: TRBJ1-2; V gene: TRBV25-1; CDR3 length: 11; clone size: -; CDR3 protein: CASKGGNGYTF; CDR3 DNA: TGTGCCAGCAAAGGAGGGAATGGCTACACCTTC
D gene: TRBD2; J gene: TRBJ2-1; V gene: TRBV10-2; CDR3 length: 15; clone size: large; CDR3 protein: CASLTPGLGYNEQFF; CDR3 DNA: TGCGCCAGCTTAACTCCGGGACTAGGATACAATGAGCAGTTCTTC
D gene: -; J gene: TRBJ1-5; V gene: TRBV11-3; CDR3 length: 16; clone size: -; CDR3 protein: CASSLGSGGGNQPQHF; CDR3 DNA: TGTGCCAGCAGCTTAGGTTCGGGGGGAGGGAATCAGCCCCAGCATTTT
D gene: -; J gene: TRBJ2-6; V gene: TRBV7-3; CDR3 length: 16; clone size: -; CDR3 protein: CASSFDGGAGANVLTF; CDR3 DNA: TGTGCCAGCAGCTTCGATGGGGGCGCCGGGGCCAACGTCCTGACGTTC
D gene: -; J gene: TRBJ2-7; V gene: TRBV6-9; CDR3 length: 11; clone size: -; CDR3 protein: CASSRLYEQYF; CDR3 DNA: TGTGCCAGCAGCCGACTCTACGAGCAGTACTTC
D gene: TRBD2; J gene: TRBJ2-7; V gene: TRBV18; CDR3 length: 15; clone size: few; CDR3 protein: CASSPSSGGSYEQYF; CDR3 DNA: TGTGCCAGCTCACCTAGCAGCGGGGGCTCCTACGAGCAGTACTTC
D gene: -; J gene: TRBJ2-5; V gene: TRBV5-4; CDR3 length: 14; clone size: -; CDR3 protein: CASSLYTHDWTQYF; CDR3 DNA: TGTGCCAGCAGCTTGTACACACACGACTGGACCCAGTACTTC
D gene: -; J gene: TRBJ2-2; V gene: TRBV7-2; CDR3 length: 15; clone size: -; CDR3 protein: CASSLVLGGTGELFF; CDR3 DNA: TGTGCCAGCAGCTTAGTGTTGGGGGGCACCGGGGAGCTGTTTTTT
D gene: TRBD1; J gene: TRBJ2-7; V gene: TRBV5-1; CDR3 length: 13; clone size: -; CDR3 protein: CASSSEDRSEQYF; CDR3 DNA: TGCGCCAGCAGCTCGGAGGACAGGAGCGAGCAGTACTTC
D gene: -; J gene: TRBJ2-1; V gene: TRBV28; CDR3 length: 11; clone size: few; CDR3 protein: CATNNPNEQFF; CDR3 DNA: TGTGCCACCAACAACCCCAATGAGCAGTTCTTC
D gene: -; J gene: TRBJ2-7; V gene: TRBV11-3; CDR3 length: 12; clone size: -; CDR3 protein: CASSRDTYEQYF; CDR3 DNA: TGTGCCAGCAGCCGGGACACCTACGAGCAGTACTTC
D gene: TRBD2; J gene: TRBJ2-7; V gene: TRBV6-5; CDR3 length: 15; clone size: large; CDR3 protein: CASSRASGTLYEQYF; CDR3 DNA: TGTGCCAGCAGTAGGGCCAGCGGGACGCTCTACGAGCAGTACTTC
D gene: TRBD2; J gene: TRBJ2-1; V gene: TRBV27; CDR3 length: 15; clone size: -; CDR3 protein: CASSLLAGTYNEQFF; CDR3 DNA: TGTGCCAGCAGTTTACTAGCGGGTACCTACAATGAGCAGTTCTTC
D gene: -; J gene: TRBJ2-7; V gene: TRBV6-8; CDR3 length: 10; clone size: few; CDR3 protein: CASSEYEQYF; CDR3 DNA: TGTGCCAGCAGTGAGTACGAGCAGTACTTC
D gene: -; J gene: TRBJ2-3; V gene: TRBV5-6; CDR3 length: 17; clone size: -; CDR3 protein: CASSLEGWSFGRDTQYF; CDR3 DNA: TGTGCCAGCAGCTTGGAGGGGTGGTCCTTCGGGCGGGATACGCAGTATTTT
D gene: -; J gene: TRBJ1-2; V gene: TRBV28; CDR3 length: 14; clone size: large; CDR3 protein: CASAVGAQLNGYTF; CDR3 DNA: TGTGCCAGCGCTGTGGGGGCGCAGTTGAATGGCTACACCTTC
D gene: -; J gene: TRBJ1-2; V gene: TRBV5-1; CDR3 length: 16; clone size: -; CDR3 protein: CASSLAERAPNYGYTF; CDR3 DNA: TGCGCCAGCAGCTTGGCCGAGAGGGCCCCTAACTATGGCTACACCTTC
D gene: TRBD1; J gene: TRBJ1-4; V gene: TRBV5-4; CDR3 length: 15; clone size: few; CDR3 protein: CASGWVGDRDEKLFF; CDR3 DNA: TGTGCCAGCGGCTGGGTCGGGGACAGGGATGAAAAACTGTTTTTT
D gene: TRBD1; J gene: TRBJ2-2; V gene: TRBV2; CDR3 length: 16; clone size: -; CDR3 protein: CATRFSRGLNTGELFF; CDR3 DNA: TGTGCCACCAGATTTTCCAGGGGGCTGAACACCGGGGAGCTGTTTTTT
D gene: TRBD1; J gene: TRBJ2-7; V gene: TRBV6-1; CDR3 length: 19; clone size: once; CDR3 protein: CASSEARDRGVCRLYSQYF; CDR3 DNA: TGTGCCAGCAGTGAGGCCCGGGACAGGGGGGTCTGCCGCCTCTACTCGCAGTACTTC
D gene: -; J gene: TRBJ1-2; V gene: TRBV14; CDR3 length: 13; clone size: medium-sized; CDR3 protein: CASSQGQFYGYTF; CDR3 DNA: TGTGCCAGCAGCCAAGGGCAGTTCTATGGCTACACCTTC
D gene: TRBD2; J gene: TRBJ2-5; V gene: TRBV5-8; CDR3 length: 17; clone size: -; CDR3 protein: CASSQEATSGGQETQYF; CDR3 DNA: TGTGCCAGCAGCCAAGAAGCTACTAGCGGGGGCCAAGAGACCCAGTACTTC
D gene: TRBD1; J gene: TRBJ1-5; V gene: TRBV6-1; CDR3 length: 13; clone size: large; CDR3 protein: CASSLTGDQPQHF; CDR3 DNA: TGTGCCAGCAGTTTGACAGGGGATCAGCCCCAGCATTTT
D gene: -; J gene: TRBJ2-1; V gene: TRBV7-9; CDR3 length: 15; clone size: medium-sized; CDR3 protein: CASRETLGAHNEQFF; CDR3 DNA: TGTGCCAGCAGGGAGACCTTGGGGGCACACAATGAGCAGTTCTTC
D gene: -; J gene: TRBJ2-7; V gene: TRBV6-9; CDR3 length: 10; clone size: -; CDR3 protein: CASSEYEQYF; CDR3 DNA: TGTGCCAGCAGTGAGTACGAGCAGTACTTC
D gene: TRBD1; J gene: TRBJ1-5; V gene: TRBV10-3; CDR3 length: 15; clone size: medium-sized; CDR3 protein: CAISVGTANNQPQHF; CDR3 DNA: TGTGCCATCAGTGTTGGGACAGCTAACAATCAGCCCCAGCATTTT
D gene: TRBD2; J gene: TRBJ2-1; V gene: TRBV28; CDR3 length: 15; clone size: -; CDR3 protein: CASSLGGGTHNEQFF; CDR3 DNA: TGTGCCAGCAGTTTAGGCGGGGGGACCCACAATGAGCAGTTCTTC
D gene: -; J gene: TRBJ2-5; V gene: TRBV7-2; CDR3 length: 15; clone size: -; CDR3 protein: CASSLYLRGWETQYF; CDR3 DNA: TGTGCCAGCAGCTTATATCTTCGGGGATGGGAGACCCAGTACTTC
D gene: TRBD1; J gene: TRBJ1-2; V gene: TRBV9; CDR3 length: 16; clone size: few; CDR3 protein: CASSVADRGPSNGYTF; CDR3 DNA: TGTGCCAGCAGCGTCGCCGACAGGGGCCCCTCGAATGGCTACACCTTC
D gene: -; J gene: TRBJ2-7; V gene: TRBV28; CDR3 length: 14; clone size: -; CDR3 protein: CASSSWTAPYEQYF; CDR3 DNA: TGTGCCAGCAGTTCCTGGACTGCCCCCTACGAGCAGTACTTC
D gene: -; J gene: TRBJ2-7; V gene: TRBV11-3; CDR3 length: 16; clone size: -; CDR3 protein: CASSLVLGLQLSEQYF; CDR3 DNA: TGTGCCAGCAGCTTAGTTTTGGGACTCCAACTTTCCGAGCAGTACTTC
D gene: -; J gene: TRBJ2-3; V gene: TRBV28; CDR3 length: 13; clone size: -; CDR3 protein: CASLDRNSDTQYF; CDR3 DNA: TGTGCCAGCCTCGACAGGAACTCAGATACGCAGTATTTT
D gene: -; J gene: TRBJ2-1; V gene: TRBV25-1; CDR3 length: 16; clone size: large; CDR3 protein: CASSELGTPHYNEQFF; CDR3 DNA: TGTGCCAGCAGTGAACTGGGGACACCCCACTACAATGAGCAGTTCTTC
D gene: -; J gene: TRBJ2-7; V gene: TRBV5-1; CDR3 length: 14; clone size: medium-sized; CDR3 protein: CASSSRQGGYEQYF; CDR3 DNA: TGCGCCAGCAGCTCCCGACAGGGAGGCTACGAGCAGTACTTC
D gene: -; J gene: TRBJ2-5; V gene: TRBV20-1; CDR3 length: 10; clone size: few; CDR3 protein: CSASKETQYF; CDR3 DNA: TGCAGTGCTAGCAAAGAGACCCAGTACTTC
D gene: TRBD1; J gene: TRBJ2-3; V gene: TRBV7-8; CDR3 length: 17; clone size: -; CDR3 protein: CASSLVGGPSMSDTQYF; CDR3 DNA: TGTGCCAGCAGCTTAGTAGGGGGCCCCTCTATGTCAGATACGCAGTATTTT
D gene: -; J gene: TRBJ2-3; V gene: TRBV5-6; CDR3 length: 14; clone size: medium-sized; CDR3 protein: CASSLELSADTQYF; CDR3 DNA: TGTGCCAGCAGCTTGGAGCTGAGCGCAGATACGCAGTATTTT